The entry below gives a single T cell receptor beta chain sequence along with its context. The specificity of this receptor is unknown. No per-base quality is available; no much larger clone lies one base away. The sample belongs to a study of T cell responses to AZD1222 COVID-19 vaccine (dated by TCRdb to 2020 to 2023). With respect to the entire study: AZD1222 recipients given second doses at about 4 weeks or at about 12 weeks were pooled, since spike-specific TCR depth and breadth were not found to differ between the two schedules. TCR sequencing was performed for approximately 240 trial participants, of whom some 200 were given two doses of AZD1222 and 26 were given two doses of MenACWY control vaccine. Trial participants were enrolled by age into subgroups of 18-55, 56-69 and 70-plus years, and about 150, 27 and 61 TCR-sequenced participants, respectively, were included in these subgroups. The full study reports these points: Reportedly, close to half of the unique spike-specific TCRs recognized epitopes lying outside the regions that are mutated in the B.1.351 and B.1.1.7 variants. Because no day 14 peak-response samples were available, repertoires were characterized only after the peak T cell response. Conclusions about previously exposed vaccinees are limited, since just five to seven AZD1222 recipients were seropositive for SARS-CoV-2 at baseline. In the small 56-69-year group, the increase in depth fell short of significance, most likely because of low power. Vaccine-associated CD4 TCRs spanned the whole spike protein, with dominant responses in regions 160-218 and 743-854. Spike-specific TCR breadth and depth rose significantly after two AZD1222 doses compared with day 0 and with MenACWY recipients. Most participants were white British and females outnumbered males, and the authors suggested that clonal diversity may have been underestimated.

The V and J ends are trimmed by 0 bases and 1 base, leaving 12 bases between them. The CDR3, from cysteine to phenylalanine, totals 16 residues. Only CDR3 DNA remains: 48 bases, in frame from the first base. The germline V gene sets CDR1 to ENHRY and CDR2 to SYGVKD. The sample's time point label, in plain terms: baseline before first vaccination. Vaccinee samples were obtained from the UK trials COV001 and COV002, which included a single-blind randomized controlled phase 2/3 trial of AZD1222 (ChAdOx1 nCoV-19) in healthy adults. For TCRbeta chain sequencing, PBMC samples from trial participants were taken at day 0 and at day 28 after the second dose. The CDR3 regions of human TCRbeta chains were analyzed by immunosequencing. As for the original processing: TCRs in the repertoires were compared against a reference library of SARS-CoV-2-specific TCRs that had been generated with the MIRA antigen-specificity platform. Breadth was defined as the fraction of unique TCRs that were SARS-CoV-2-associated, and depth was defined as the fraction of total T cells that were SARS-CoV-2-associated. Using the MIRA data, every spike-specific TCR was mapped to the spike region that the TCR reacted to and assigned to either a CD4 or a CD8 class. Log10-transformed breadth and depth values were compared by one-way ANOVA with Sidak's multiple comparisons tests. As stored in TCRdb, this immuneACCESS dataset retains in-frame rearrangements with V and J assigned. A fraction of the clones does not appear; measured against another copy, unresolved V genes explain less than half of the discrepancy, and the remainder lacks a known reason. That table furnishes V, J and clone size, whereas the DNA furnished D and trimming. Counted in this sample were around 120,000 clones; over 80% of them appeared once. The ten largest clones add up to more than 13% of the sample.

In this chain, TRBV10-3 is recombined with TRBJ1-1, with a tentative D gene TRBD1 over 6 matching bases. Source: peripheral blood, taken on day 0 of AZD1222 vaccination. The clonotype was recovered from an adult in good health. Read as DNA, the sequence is TGTGCCATCAGTGAGTCAGTCGGGACACCGAACACTGAAGCTTTCTTT. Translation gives CAISESVGTPNTEAFF.